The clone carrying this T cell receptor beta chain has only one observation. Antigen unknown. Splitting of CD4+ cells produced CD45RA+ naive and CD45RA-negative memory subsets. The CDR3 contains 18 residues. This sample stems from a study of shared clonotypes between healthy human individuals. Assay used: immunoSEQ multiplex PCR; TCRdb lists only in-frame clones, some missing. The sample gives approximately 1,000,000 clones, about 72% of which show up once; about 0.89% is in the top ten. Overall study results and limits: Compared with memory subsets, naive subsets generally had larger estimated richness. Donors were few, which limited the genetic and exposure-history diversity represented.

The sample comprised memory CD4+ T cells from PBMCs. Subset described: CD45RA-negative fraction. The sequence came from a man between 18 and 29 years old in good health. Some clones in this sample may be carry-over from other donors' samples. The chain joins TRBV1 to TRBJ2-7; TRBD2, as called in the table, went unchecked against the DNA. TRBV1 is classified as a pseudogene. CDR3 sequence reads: CTSSQAVKKLAGSYEQYF. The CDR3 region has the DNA TGCACCAGCAGCCAAGCTGTCAAAAAACTAGCGGGAAGCTACGAGCAGTACTTC.